The 4 T cell receptor beta chains reported below all come from one sample, sequenced in a study of early T cells in non-severe SARS-CoV-2 infection. TCRdb re-analysed the 5' RACE reads in MiXCR, keeping a single row per CDR3 protein. Among about 70,000 distinct CDR3 sequences listed, more than 14% were seen once. Sequences were derived from whole blood, sampled at baseline. Receptor source: an adult who was a healthcare worker with PCR-confirmed SARS-CoV-2 infection or an uninfected control (not recorded which).

The chain is built from TRBV11-2 and TRBJ2-5; 9 positions match TRBD2. Germline V gives CDR1 SGHAT, CDR2 FQNNGV. This CDR3 has 14 amino acids. The V and J ends lost 1 base and 3 bases, in that order; junction bases with no gene match: 0. The CDR3 spells CASSLASGKETQYF. CDR3 in DNA: TGTGCCAGCAGCTTAGCTAGCGGGAAAGAGACCCAGTACTTC. The full variable domain, in which reference TRBV11-2 and TRBJ2-5 provide the parts outside the CDR3, is EAGVAQSPRYKIIEKRQSVAFWCNPISGHATLYWYQQILGQGPKLLIQFQNNGVVDDSQLPKDRFSAERLKGVDSTLKIQPAKLEDSAVYLCASSLASGKETQYFGPGTRLLVL.

This rearrangement joins TRBV19 to TRBJ2-7; no reliable D call. CDR3 length: 13 amino acids. Germline values: CDR1 LNHDA, CDR2 SQIVND (reference sequence). The V end was cut by 5 bases, the J end by 3 bases, with 11 bases between. The CDR3 region is CASSVRPDYEQYF. The CDR3, as DNA: TGTGCCAGTAGTGTAAGGCCCGACTACGAGCAGTACTTC.

This clonotype has a single count. The CDR3 reads CASGRTTYEQYF. The DNA of the CDR3 is TGTGCCAGCGGCAGGACCACCTACGAGCAGTACTTC. The chain joins TRBV11-2 to TRBJ2-7; D is undetermined. V was pared by 8 bases and J by 2 bases, with 10 bases between. CDR3 length equals 12 residues. Germline V gives CDR1 SGHAT, CDR2 FQNNGV.

This clonotype was recorded a few times. The chain carries TRBV12-2 and TRBJ2-3; the D call TRBD2 from the table was never checked on the DNA. TRBV12-2 is marked as a pseudogene. CDR3 length: 17 amino acids. CDR3 DNA: TGTGCAAGTCGCTCCGGGACTAGCGGGAGGGCCCCAGATACGCAGTATTTT. It codes for CASRSGTSGRAPDTQYF.